This T cell receptor (beta chain) is drawn from a study of T cells in Graves' hyperthyroidism and ophthalmopathy. This clonotype was counted only a few times. It was RNA transcripts that yielded the amplified TCR beta CDR3 regions. The HTBI primer set served for first-round RT-PCR of the TCR CDR3. One entry per CDR3 protein results from TCRdb running MiXCR on the multiplex PCR reads. The sample holds about 360,000 distinct CDR3 sequences, 20% to 25% seen once. The CDR3 sequence is 13 residues long. V was cut by 10 bases and J by 1 base, with 12 bases left in between. The germline CDR1 and CDR2 sequences are KGHDR and SFDVKD. Patients with uncontrolled infections, other autoimmune diseases, pregnancy or lactation were excluded. Each diagnosis was grounded in clinical symptoms, serum thyroxine and TRAb, thyroid ultrasound, and orbital computed tomography. A roughly 9.1 ml volume of fresh peripheral blood provided the PBMCs.

The sequence was collected from a man in his fifties with Graves' hyperthyroidism. Sequenced sample: blood. The V call is TRBV24-1, the J call TRBJ2-5; D is tentatively TRBD1 or TRBD2 (5 bases each). The chain's CDR3 is CATGRGAQETQYF. For the CDR3, the DNA is TGTGCCACGGGAAGGGGAGCCCAAGAGACCCAGTACTTC.